This TCR beta chain was documented in a study of tumor-infiltrating lymphocytes in primary liver carcinoma. Notes on the study in general: Merely about 8-24% of top clones occurred in all five tumor regions.

Between roughly 17 and 31 mg of unsorted bulk tissue served as the source from which RNA and DNA were co-extracted. Every tumor sample had over 85% viable tumor cells. On this clonotype itself: Antigen specificity is unknown.

CDR3 length: 14 residues. The germline CDR1 and CDR2 sequences are SNHLY and FYNNEI. The input was approximately 500 ng total RNA; TCR beta cDNA was made from it with a constant-region primer. Researchers made the TCR beta libraries by running three nested multiplex PCR rounds with slightly modified ARM-PCR. Each of the first two PCR rounds ran roughly 10 cycles with TRBV1-TRBV30 forward and C-beta reverse primers. TCRdb reprocessed the multiplex PCR reads with MiXCR, giving one entry per CDR3 protein. The sample contains tens of thousands of distinct CDR3 sequences, over 70% of which appear only once.

The rearrangement joins TRBV2 to TRBJ2-1, with D perhaps TRBD1 or TRBD2 (5 bases each). The material sequenced was liver tumor tissue from sampling region 4. The subset was: tumor region T4, right-lateral pole. The TCR sequence derives from a woman aged 55 to 70 with primary liver carcinoma and hepatitis B virus infection. The CDR3 DNA sequence: TGTGTCAGGGAGCGGAGAAGCTCCTACAATGAGCAGTTCTTC. This gives the protein CVRERRSSYNEQFF.